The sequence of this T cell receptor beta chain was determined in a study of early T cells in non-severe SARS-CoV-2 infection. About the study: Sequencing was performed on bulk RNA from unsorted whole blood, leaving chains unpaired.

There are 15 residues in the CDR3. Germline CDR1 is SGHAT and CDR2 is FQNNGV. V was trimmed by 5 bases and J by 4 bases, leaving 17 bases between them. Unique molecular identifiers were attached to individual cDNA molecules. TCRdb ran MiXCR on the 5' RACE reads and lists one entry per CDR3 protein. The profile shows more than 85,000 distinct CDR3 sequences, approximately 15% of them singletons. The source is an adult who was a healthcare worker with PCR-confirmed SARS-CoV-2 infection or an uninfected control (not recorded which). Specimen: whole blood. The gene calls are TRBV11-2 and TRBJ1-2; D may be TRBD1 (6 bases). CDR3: CASSLLGGRSYGYTF. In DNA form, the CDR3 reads TGTGCCAGCAGCCTGCTCGGGGGGCGCAGCTATGGCTACACCTTC.